This TCR beta chain was identified during a study of post-analysis software for immune sequencing data. Study summary: The disease courses covered relapsing-remitting, secondary progressive and progressive-relapsing multiple sclerosis.

Libraries were made from TCR beta cDNA, and they carried unique molecular identifiers. TCRdb processed the PCR reads anew with MiXCR; each CDR3 protein has one entry. The repertoire consists of 650,000 to 900,000 distinct CDR3 sequences, with about 43% occurring once and the leading ten covering 4.9%. Study-level results: F measure showed strong co-clustering of same-batch samples.

This clonotype has a handful of counts. The antigen remains undetermined. The sequence was collected from a girl aged 5-17 years with multiple sclerosis. Sequenced: blood.

This chain's CDR3 is CASSQGTAIHLPDTQYF. CDR3 in DNA: TGTGCCAGCAGCCAGGGGACAGCAATACATCTTCCAGATACGCAGTATTTT. The rearrangement uses TRBV14 and TRBJ2-3, with 7 nucleotides matching TRBD1. This CDR3 comprises 17 residues. CDR1 and CDR2 (germline): SGHDN, FVKESK. The V gene end was trimmed by 3 bases and the J gene end by 4 bases; junction bases not matched to a gene: 13. The full variable domain, completed using reference TRBV14 and TRBJ2-3, is EAGVTQFPSHSVIEKGQTVTLRCDPISGHDNLYWYRRVMGKEIKFLLHFVKESKQDESGMPNNRFLAERTGGTYSTLKVQPAELEDSGVYFCASSQGTAIHLPDTQYFGPGTRLTVL.